The 17 T cell receptor beta chains given below trace back to one sample, sequenced in a study of blood T cell repertoires in COVID-19. Some clones are missing from TCRdb's copy, which holds only in-frame ones; the method was immunoSEQ multiplex PCR. The sample yields approximately 71,000 clones, around 79% seen once. The specimen sequenced was peripheral blood. These receptors came from a man aged 60 to 69 with active or convalescent COVID-19.

The rearrangement uses TRBV4-2 and TRBJ1-4; D perhaps matches TRBD1 (5 bases). The CDR3 extends over 18 amino acids. Trimming left V 1 base short and J 5 bases short, with 20 bases between. In germline, CDR1 is LGHNA, CDR2 YNFKEQ. CDR3 protein: CASSQGDGRVFLNEKLFF. As DNA, the CDR3 is TGTGCCAGCAGCCAAGGCGATGGCAGGGTTTTCCTAAATGAAAAACTGTTTTTT.

The chain employs TRBV2 and TRBJ1-1; 8 bases are shared with TRBD1. CDR1 SNHLY and CDR2 FYNNEI come from the germline V gene. The CDR3 totals 11 residues. V dropped 8 bases and J dropped 10; count of bases not matched to a gene: 6. The CDR3 sequence is CASLWDRRAFF. DNA for the CDR3: TGTGCCAGCTTATGGGACAGGAGAGCTTTCTTT.

This sequence joins TRBV13 and TRBJ2-7; TRBD1 matches 7 bases. Per germline, CDR1 PRHDT and CDR2 FYEKMQ (reference sequence). The ends lost 3 bases at V and 2 bases at J; junction bases unmatched: 4. The CDR3 runs 14 residues. This CDR3 is CASSLDRTPYEQYF. CDR3 coding DNA: TGTGCCAGCAGCTTGGACAGGACCCCCTACGAGCAGTACTTC.

The chain joins TRBV4-1 to TRBJ1-5, with a weak D call TRBD1 (6 bases). The CDR3 is 15 residues long. Trimming removed 2 bases at V and 2 bases at J, with 10 bases between. Per the germline V gene, CDR1 is MGHRA and CDR2 is YSYEKL. The CDR3 here is CASSQYRDGNQPQHF. CDR3 DNA sequence: TGCGCCAGCAGCCAATACAGGGATGGCAATCAGCCCCAGCATTTT.

This clone was found a few times. The V call is TRBV18, the J call TRBJ2-7; 7 positions match TRBD1. J was trimmed by 7 bases and V by 2 bases; bases with no gene match: 20. CDR3 size: 18 residues. Germline V gives CDR1 KGHSH, CDR2 LQKENI. DNA of the CDR3: TGTGCCAGCTCACCATTAGGGACAGCGAACAATCTGGGGGAGGAGCAGTACTTC. Its translation is CASSPLGTANNLGEEQYF.

The chain employs TRBV19 and TRBJ2-2; maybe TRBD1 (5 bases). The CDR3 runs 16 residues. V was shortened by 3 bases and J by 6 bases, with 17 bases between the two germline ends. Germline V gene lookup returns CDR1 LNHDA and CDR2 SQIVND (reference sequence). The CDR3: CASSILGQGSAGELFF. The DNA for the CDR3 is TGTGCCAGTAGTATTCTTGGGCAGGGAAGCGCCGGGGAGCTGTTTTTT.

This clone was counted only a few times. CDR3 bases: TGCGCCAGCAGCTTGGGACAGGGGGGCAATCAGCCCCAGCATTTT. This encodes CASSLGQGGNQPQHF. The V gene is TRBV5-1, the J gene TRBJ1-5, with 9 bases fitting TRBD1. Per the germline V gene, CDR1 is SGHRS and CDR2 is YFSETQ. The CDR3 extends over 15 amino acids. The trim removed 0 bases at V and 2 bases at J, leaving 0 bases unmatched.

The chain combines TRBV20-1 with TRBJ2-7; 9 bases match TRBD1. The junction had 6 bases not matched to a gene; V was cut back by 3 bases and J by 6 bases. The CDR3 extends over 13 amino acids. Looked up from germline, CDR1 is DFQATT and CDR2 is SNEGSKA (reference sequence). DNA of the CDR3: TGCAGTGCTAGTCAGGGGACAGGGAGCGAGCAGTACTTC. Translated: CSASQGTGSEQYF.

The chain couples TRBV19 to TRBJ1-1; TRBD1 matches 10 bases. This CDR3 comprises 14 residues. Germline CDR1 and CDR2: LNHDA and SQIVND (reference sequence). The J segment lost 6 bases and the V segment lost 6 bases, leaving 7 bases of the junction unmatched. Here the CDR3 reads CASSRWDRGSEAFF. Written as DNA, the CDR3 is TGTGCCAGTAGCCGCTGGGACAGGGGCTCTGAAGCTTTCTTT.

The rearrangement links TRBV30 to TRBJ2-7; D might be TRBD1 (6 bases). V was pared by 1 base and J by 7 bases, with 14 bases between. The CDR3 length is 13 residues. The germline CDR1 and CDR2 sequences are GTSNPN and SVGIG (reference sequence). This CDR3 is CAWSGQVGLEQYF. The CDR3 DNA follows: TGTGCCTGGAGTGGACAGGTGGGCCTGGAGCAGTACTTC.

The chain recombines TRBV5-1 with TRBJ2-3, with 12 positions matching TRBD2. The trim removed 1 base at V and 4 bases at J, leaving 4 bases unmatched. Germline assignment: CDR1 SGHRS and CDR2 YFSETQ. This CDR3 has 16 amino acids. CDR3 nucleotide sequence: TGCGCCAGCAGCTTGATCTCTAGCGGGGGGGCAGATACGCAGTATTTT. Amino acid sequence: CASSLISSGGADTQYF.

This clone was counted a few times. V usage is TRBV5-1 and J usage is TRBJ2-7; D gene unclear. This CDR3 region has 13 residues. Trimming pared 1 base from V and 0 bases from J, leaving 5 bases between. Germline loops: CDR1 SGHRS, CDR2 YFSETQ. The CDR3 region has the DNA TGCGCCAGCAGCTTGACACCCTCCTACGAGCAGTACTTC. Its protein product is CASSLTPSYEQYF.

CDR3 sequence reads: CASGTPLEQYF. In DNA, the CDR3 is TGTGCCAGCGGGACACCCCTCGAGCAGTACTTC. The rearrangement joins TRBV28 to TRBJ2-7; D possibly corresponds to TRBD1 (6 bases). Trimming left V 8 bases short and J 6 bases short, with 11 bases between. Germline-derived CDR1 and CDR2 are MDHEN and SYDVKM. The CDR3 consists of 11 residues.

This chain joins TRBV11-2 and TRBJ1-6; a possible D gene is TRBD1 (6 bases). This CDR3 contains 16 residues. V lost 5 bases to trimming and J lost 7 bases, with 18 bases between them. The germline V gene has CDR1 SGHAT and CDR2 FQNNGV. CDR3 residues: CASSAGAGFRNSPLHF. For the CDR3, the DNA is TGTGCCAGCAGCGCGGGGGCGGGCTTTAGGAATTCACCCCTCCACTTT.

The chain joins TRBV5-4 to TRBJ1-2; maybe TRBD1 (5 bases). The CDR3 totals 16 residues. V dropped 1 base and J dropped 4 bases, with 17 bases sitting between them. Germline values: CDR1 SGHNT, CDR2 YYREEE (reference sequence). The chain's CDR3 is CASSLNWDSRVYGYTF. The CDR3 DNA follows: TGTGCCAGCAGCTTGAATTGGGACTCCCGAGTCTATGGCTACACCTTC. The entire variable domain, with the rest obtained from reference TRBV5-4 and TRBJ1-2, is as follows: ETGVTQSPTHLIKTRGQQVTLRCSSQSGHNTVSWYQQALGQGPQFIFQYYREEENGRGNFPPRFSGLQFPNYSSELNVNALELDDSALYLCASSLNWDSRVYGYTFGSGTRLTVV.

The sample holds one count of this clone. V is TRBV12-5 and J is TRBJ2-1; TRBD1 aligns across 9 bases. V shed 5 bases, J shed 5 bases, and the junction held 13 bases outside the gene matches. This CDR3 has 17 amino acids. Germline V CDR1 and CDR2: LGHNT, FRNRAP. CDR3 region: CASGPRTGALLDNEQFF. CDR3 coding DNA: TGTGCTAGTGGTCCCCGGACAGGGGCCCTGCTGGACAATGAGCAGTTCTTC.

This chain uses TRBV6-2 or TRBV6-3 with TRBJ2-7; D is unclear. Germline V gene lookup returns CDR1 MNHEY and CDR2 SVGEGT. The CDR3 is made up of 13 amino acids. Trimming took off 0 bases at V and 6 bases at J, with 9 bases between the two ends. The CDR3 DNA follows: TGTGCCAGCAGTTACTCTACACCTCCCGAGCAGTACTTC. Its translation is CASSYSTPPEQYF.